This record covers a single T cell receptor beta chain. The CDR3 loop spans 15 amino acids. CDR1 and CDR2 from the germline V gene are KGHSH and LQKENI. V trimming: 5 bases; J trimming: 3 bases; junction bases outside the gene matches: 7. This sample was included in a study of T cell changes during pregnancy in multiple sclerosis. The protocol was immunoSEQ multiplex PCR, while the TCRdb copy is restricted to in-frame clones and leaves out a portion. In the table there are 30,000 to 45,000 clones, 88% of which are singletons. The receptor comes from a female donor with multiple sclerosis, enrolled in a pregnancy study. The input for sequencing was CD4+ T cells from peripheral blood mononuclear cells, taken before pregnancy. The V gene is TRBV18, the J gene TRBJ2-7, with 10 bases matching TRBD1. The chain's CDR3 is CASSSPGQGNYEQYF. The CDR3 nucleotides read TGTGCCAGCTCATCGCCGGGACAGGGGAACTACGAGCAGTACTTC. The entire variable domain, with the rest obtained from reference TRBV18 and TRBJ2-7, is as follows: NAGVMQNPRHLVRRRGQEARLRCSPMKGHSHVYWYRQLPEEGLKFMVYLQKENIIDESGMPKERFSAEFPKEGPSILRIQQVVRGDSAAYFCASSSPGQGNYEQYFGPGTRLTVT.